This T cell receptor beta chain is from a study of vaccination and CD4 T cells after COVID-19. The Oncomine TCR Beta short-read assay was applied to DNA of cultured CD4+ T cells. One entry per CDR3 protein, called by TCRdb with MiXCR from the PCR reads. The sample shows 15,000 to 17,000 distinct CDR3 sequences, 40% to 55% of them seen only once. The CDR3 runs 13 residues. Per the germline V gene, CDR1 is GTSNPN and CDR2 is SVGIG (reference sequence). Trimming shortened V by 5 bases and J by 5 bases, and 15 bases separated the two germline ends. The treatment: roughly ten-day PBMC culture with coronavirus spike peptide pools or control peptides (ViraFEST assay). A few million PBMCs per well were cultured with about 10 IU/ml IL-2 and about 10 ug/ml peptide pools. This clonotype showed up just a few times. Its antigen is currently unknown.

Sequencing used CD4+ T cells from blood, cultured in vitro, obtained before SARS-CoV-2 vaccination. The TCR originated in a human donor who had recovered from COVID-19. The chain uses TRBV30 and TRBJ2-5, with D possibly matching TRBD1 (5 bases). CDR3 sequence reads: CAWELQVAETQYF. In nucleotides, the CDR3 is TGTGCCTGGGAACTACAGGTTGCGGAGACCCAGTACTTC.